These 30 T cell receptor beta chains came from one sample sequenced in a study of spatial heterogeneity in lung cancer. Sample time point: blood at routine non-recurrence follow-up after resection. TCRdb used MiXCR to reprocess the 5' RACE reads, holding one entry per CDR3 protein. The sample comprises about 43,000 distinct CDR3 sequences, approximately 24% of which are singletons, and 7% to 7.5% rests with the top ten. The specimen comprised PBMCs, sampled at follow-up. These receptors were collected from a female donor with early-stage non-small cell lung cancer.

The chain joins TRBV20-1 to TRBJ1-4; D uncertain. CDR3 size: 15 residues. V lost 3 bases and J lost 5, with 16 bases in between. CDR1 is DFQATT and CDR2 is SNEGSKA in the germline V gene (reference sequence). As DNA, the CDR3 is TGCAGTGCTAGCTTTTCTCACAGAGGGAATGAAAAACTGTTTTTT. Its translation is CSASFSHRGNEKLFF.

This chain joins TRBV20-1 and TRBJ2-1; no clear D. Germline CDR1 DFQATT, CDR2 SNEGSKA (reference sequence). Trimming pared 6 bases from V and 8 bases from J, leaving 11 bases between. CDR3 length equals 11 residues. The CDR3 region has the DNA TGCAGTGCGAACCGATGGGATGAGCAGTTCTTC. It yields the protein CSANRWDEQFF.

This rearrangement joins TRBV5-5 to TRBJ1-5; D not certain. This CDR3 is built from 13 residues. The germline V gene has CDR1 SGHKS and CDR2 YYEKEE (reference sequence). The V gene lost 2 bases and the J gene lost 7 bases, with 10 bases spanning the gap. This chain's CDR3 is CASSFDRVQPQHF. The CDR3 DNA is TGTGCCAGCAGCTTCGACCGGGTCCAGCCCCAGCATTTT.

This clonotype was detected many times. The rearrangement uses TRBV11-2 and TRBJ2-2, with 8 bases matching TRBD1. The CDR3 length is 20 residues. Germline CDR1 reads SGHAT; CDR2 reads FQNNGV. V shed 0 bases, J shed 1 base, and the junction held 13 bases outside the gene matches. In DNA, the CDR3 is TGTGCCAGCAGCTTAGACGAAGACTCGGACAGGGACCAGAACACCGGGGAGCTGTTTTTT. It codes for CASSLDEDSDRDQNTGELFF.

In this sample, this clonotype turned up many times. The chain links TRBV5-1 to TRBJ2-2; maybe TRBD2 (5 bases). Germline V gene sequence: CDR1 SGHRS, CDR2 YFSETQ. V lost 0 bases to trimming and J lost 0 bases, with 6 bases between them. The CDR3 extends over 15 amino acids. The CDR3 sequence: CASSLGGSNTGELFF. The CDR3 DNA sequence: TGCGCCAGCAGCTTGGGCGGGTCGAACACCGGGGAGCTGTTTTTT. Variable domain in full (rest from reference TRBV5-1 and TRBJ2-2): KAGVTQTPRYLIKTRGQQVTLSCSPISGHRSVSWYQQTPGQGLQFLFEYFSETQRNKGNFPGRFSGRQFSNSRSEMNVSTLELGDSALYLCASSLGGSNTGELFFGEGSRLTVL.

The V gene is TRBV6-6, the J gene TRBJ2-1, with TRBD2 identical over 7 bases. V lost 0 bases, J lost 5 bases, and 4 bases stayed unmatched. This CDR3 is built from 15 residues. Germline V CDR1 and CDR2: MNHNY, SVGAGI (reference sequence). This chain's CDR3 is CASSYSGGRDNEQFF. CDR3 sequence (DNA): TGTGCCAGCAGTTACTCGGGGGGGAGGGACAATGAGCAGTTCTTC.

This clonotype was counted a few times. The chain uses TRBV20-1 and TRBJ2-3; unclear D gene. Trimming took 3 bases from V and 4 from J, leaving 8 bases between them. The CDR3 runs to 12 residues. Germline values: CDR1 DFQATT, CDR2 SNEGSKA (reference sequence). The CDR3 sequence is CSASSGPDTQYF. CDR3 sequence (DNA): TGCAGTGCTAGCAGTGGCCCAGATACGCAGTATTTT.

This clonotype was seen more than once but under ten times. The genes are TRBV5-1 and TRBJ1-4; D may be TRBD1 (5 bases). CDR3 length: 13 residues. Between the trimmed V and J ends, which lost 6 bases and 8 bases, there was a span of 14 bases. Looked up from germline, CDR1 is SGHRS and CDR2 is YFSETQ. CDR3 in DNA: TGCGCCAGCAACTTTGGAGGGGACGAAAAACTGTTTTTT. Translation: CASNFGGDEKLFF.

The chain employs TRBV6-5 and TRBJ1-6, with D possibly matching TRBD1 (5 bases). Germline-derived CDR1 and CDR2 are MNHEY and SVGAGI. Trimming stripped 7 bases from V and 7 bases from J, with 11 bases between. The CDR3 runs to 13 residues. The CDR3 here is CASTGQKNSPLHF. The CDR3 bases are TGTGCCAGCACTGGACAAAAAAATTCACCCCTCCACTTT.

This clonotype was picked up a small number of times. The chain combines TRBV15 with TRBJ1-5; no clear D gene. The V end lost 0 bases, the J end lost 6 bases, and 12 bases lay between the germline ends. In germline, CDR1 is LNHNV, CDR2 YYDKDF (reference sequence). This CDR3 region has 15 residues. The CDR3, as DNA: TGTGCCACCAGCAGAGAACGGCGGCACGGTCAGCCCCAGCATTTT. Amino acid sequence: CATSRERRHGQPQHF.

V is TRBV9 and J is TRBJ1-6; D call uncertain. Germline-derived CDR1 and CDR2 are SGDLS and YYNGEE. CDR3 size: 14 residues. Trimming removed 0 bases from V and 10 bases from J, with 11 bases in between. For the CDR3, the DNA is TGTGCCAGCAGCGTAGGTTCTAATTCGTCACCCCTCCACTTT. This codes for CASSVGSNSSPLHF.

There are a few counts of this clonotype. The CDR3 bases are TGTGCCAGCAGGAGCCCCGCAGGGTTCAATGAGCAGTTCTTC. Translated, it gives CASRSPAGFNEQFF. The rearrangement joins TRBV6-5 to TRBJ2-1, with D perhaps matching TRBD1 (5 bases). The CDR3 sequence is 14 residues long. The ends were cut back, 6 bases at V and 6 bases at J, with 15 bases in the middle. Germline V lookup: CDR1 MNHEY, CDR2 SVGAGI.

CDR3: CSAPTRGETQYF. The CDR3 DNA reads as TGCAGTGCGCCTACTAGAGGGGAGACCCAGTACTTC. J is TRBJ2-5 and V is TRBV20-1, with a possible D match to TRBD2 (5 bases). The germline V and J ends were trimmed by 6 bases and 5 bases, with 13 bases remaining between them. This CDR3 has 12 amino acids. CDR1 is DFQATT and CDR2 is SNEGSKA in the germline V gene (reference sequence).

The chain recombines TRBV29-1 with TRBJ2-1, with 9 bases matching TRBD2. The CDR3 length is 15 residues. Germline V gene data show CDR1 as SQVTM and CDR2 as ANQGSEA. J was trimmed by 3 bases and V by 4 bases; bases with no gene match: 7. The CDR3 DNA reads TGCAGCGTTGTAGGTGAGACTAGCGGCTACAATGAGCAGTTCTTC. This codes for CSVVGETSGYNEQFF.

This clonotype was observed many times. The genes are TRBV7-8 and TRBJ2-1; no definite D call. Germline-derived CDR1 and CDR2 are SGHVS and FQNEAQ. Trimming pared 5 bases from V and 9 bases from J, leaving 8 bases between. The CDR3 sequence is 11 residues long. CDR3 sequence reads: CASSLVSEQFF. The CDR3 DNA follows: TGTGCCAGCAGCCTTGTAAGTGAGCAGTTCTTC.

By share of the sample, this clonotype is medium-sized. The V and J genes are TRBV20-1 and TRBJ2-3; no firm D call. The CDR3 spans 14 residues. CDR1 DFQATT and CDR2 SNEGSKA come from the germline V gene (reference sequence). Here the CDR3 reads CSLGAVLGTDTQYF. CDR3 nucleotides: TGCAGCCTGGGCGCGGTATTAGGTACAGATACGCAGTATTTT.

V and J are TRBV4-2 and TRBJ2-5; D is uncertain. This CDR3 contains 15 residues. CDR1 is LGHNA and CDR2 is YNFKEQ in the germline V gene. V was clipped by 0 bases and J by 4 bases, with 12 bases between them. As DNA, the CDR3 is TGTGCCAGCAGCCAAGACCCGGGCGACGGAGAGACCCAGTACTTC. This sequence encodes CASSQDPGDGETQYF.

The V and J genes are TRBV7-2 and TRBJ1-1, with D uncertain. This CDR3 comprises 12 residues. CDR1 and CDR2 from the germline V gene are SGHTA and FQGNSA. Deletions cut 3 bases from V and 7 bases from J, with 9 bases between. The CDR3 loop reads CASSLPGLEAFF. Written as DNA, the CDR3 is TGTGCCAGCAGCTTGCCCGGGCTTGAAGCTTTCTTT.

The chain is built from TRBV28 and TRBJ1-2; tentatively, D is TRBD1 (6 bases). Germline V gives CDR1 MDHEN, CDR2 SYDVKM. V was pared by 3 bases and J by 5 bases, with 7 bases between. This CDR3 comprises 12 residues. The CDR3 reads CASSLQGYGYTF. The CDR3 bases are TGTGCCAGCAGTTTGCAGGGGTATGGCTACACCTTC.

This clonotype showed up many times. This rearrangement joins TRBV9 to TRBJ2-3; maybe TRBD2 (6 bases). This CDR3 region has 14 residues. V dropped 7 bases and J dropped 1 base, with 13 bases sitting between them. The germline V gene has CDR1 SGDLS and CDR2 YYNGEE. CDR3 nucleotides: TGTGCCAGCCCCGGGGGACGGGGCACAGATACGCAGTATTTT. It yields the protein CASPGGRGTDTQYF.

This clonotype has just a few counts. This sequence joins TRBV29-1 and TRBJ2-3; TRBD2 agrees at 12 bases. This CDR3 is 17 amino acids long. Germline trimming cut 5 bases from V and 6 bases from J; bases unmatched to any gene: 15. CDR1 and CDR2 (germline): SQVTM, ANQGSEA. CDR3 protein: CSVLNLVLAGGEDTQYF. The DNA for the CDR3 is TGCAGCGTTTTAAATCTGGTACTAGCGGGAGGAGAGGATACGCAGTATTTT.

This clonotype was detected once. This rearrangement joins TRBV7-2 to TRBJ2-7, with a possible D match to TRBD2 (6 bases). CDR1 and CDR2 (germline): SGHTA, FQGNSA. The ends were cut back, 5 bases at V and 0 bases at J, with 11 bases in the middle. The length of the CDR3 is 14 residues. CDR3: CASSQFGSSYEQYF. The DNA of the CDR3 is TGTGCCAGCAGCCAGTTCGGGAGCTCCTACGAGCAGTACTTC.

There are a few counts of this clonotype. This chain uses TRBV27 with TRBJ2-5; 10 nucleotides line up with TRBD1. Germline assignment: CDR1 MNHEY and CDR2 SMNVEV (reference sequence). V trimming: 5 bases; J trimming: 4 bases; junction bases outside the gene matches: 1. The CDR3 extends over 13 amino acids. The CDR3: CASSRQGAETQYF. CDR3 in DNA: TGTGCCAGCAGTAGACAGGGGGCAGAGACCCAGTACTTC.

This rearrangement joins TRBV24-1 to TRBJ2-1; 8 bases agree with TRBD2. With V trimmed by 7 bases and J by 6 bases, 4 bases remained unmatched. Germline CDR1 reads KGHDR; CDR2 reads SFDVKD. CDR3 size: 13 residues. The CDR3 loop is CATRGTSGNEQFF. Here the CDR3 DNA reads TGTGCCACCAGAGGTACTAGCGGCAATGAGCAGTTCTTC.

This clonotype has more than one count but fewer than ten. CDR3 residues: CASSPTDPGELFF. CDR3 sequence (DNA): TGTGCCAGCAGTCCGACGGATCCCGGGGAGCTGTTTTTT. The chain combines TRBV2 with TRBJ2-2; D remains unclear. From germline, CDR1 is SNHLY and CDR2 FYNNEI. The CDR3 is made up of 13 amino acids. Trimming stripped 5 bases from V and 6 bases from J, with 10 bases between.

This clonotype came up a few times. The chain links TRBV15 to TRBJ2-5, with 7 bases fitting TRBD1. This CDR3 spans 12 amino acids. The germline V gene encodes CDR1 LNHNV and CDR2 YYDKDF (reference sequence). Trimming at V came to 4 bases and at J to 12 bases, leaving 8 bases not matched to a gene. This CDR3 reads CATSKGPGTEYF. CDR3 DNA sequence: TGTGCCACCAGCAAGGGACCCGGGACAGAGTACTTC. The complete variable domain, with remaining parts taken from reference TRBV15 and TRBJ2-5, reads DAMVIQNPRYQVTQFGKPVTLSCSQTLNHNVMYWYQQKSSQAPKLLFHYYDKDFNNEADTPDNFQSRRPNTSFCFLDIRSPGLGDTAMYLCATSKGPGTEYFGPGTRLLVL.

The sample holds a few counts of this clonotype. V and J are TRBV29-1 and TRBJ2-1; 11 bases are shared with TRBD2. The CDR3 runs to 13 residues. The J segment lost 8 bases and the V segment lost 2 bases, leaving 2 bases of the junction unmatched. Germline V gives CDR1 SQVTM, CDR2 ANQGSEA. The CDR3 DNA follows: TGCAGCGTTGAATCTAGCGGGAGGTATGAGCAGTTCTTC. This translates into CSVESSGRYEQFF.

The rearrangement joins TRBV7-6 to TRBJ2-3; D possibly corresponds to TRBD2 (6 bases). Trimming removed 2 bases from V and 2 bases from J, with 17 bases in between. This CDR3 comprises 17 residues. The V gene's germline CDR1 is SGHVS and CDR2 FNYEAQ. CDR3: CASSLFLAKSLTDTQYF. The CDR3 DNA sequence: TGTGCCAGCAGCTTATTTCTAGCGAAATCCCTCACAGATACGCAGTATTTT.

This clonotype was seen many times. The chain combines TRBV9 with TRBJ1-2; 7 bases line up with TRBD1. The V segment lost 4 bases and the J segment 3 bases; nucleotides outside the gene matches: 9. This CDR3 spans 15 amino acids. Germline values: CDR1 SGDLS, CDR2 YYNGEE. As DNA, the CDR3 is TGTGCCAGCAGCCCTCGGGACAGTCTCGACTATGGCTACACCTTC. Translated: CASSPRDSLDYGYTF.

The J gene is TRBJ1-5, the V gene TRBV19; D possibly corresponds to TRBD1 (6 bases). The CDR3 has 14 amino acids. From germline, CDR1 is LNHDA and CDR2 SQIVND (reference sequence). V was shortened by 3 bases and J by 3 bases, with 9 bases between the two germline ends. The CDR3 spells CASSMDSNNQPQHF. The CDR3 DNA sequence: TGTGCCAGTAGTATGGACAGCAACAATCAGCCCCAGCATTTT.